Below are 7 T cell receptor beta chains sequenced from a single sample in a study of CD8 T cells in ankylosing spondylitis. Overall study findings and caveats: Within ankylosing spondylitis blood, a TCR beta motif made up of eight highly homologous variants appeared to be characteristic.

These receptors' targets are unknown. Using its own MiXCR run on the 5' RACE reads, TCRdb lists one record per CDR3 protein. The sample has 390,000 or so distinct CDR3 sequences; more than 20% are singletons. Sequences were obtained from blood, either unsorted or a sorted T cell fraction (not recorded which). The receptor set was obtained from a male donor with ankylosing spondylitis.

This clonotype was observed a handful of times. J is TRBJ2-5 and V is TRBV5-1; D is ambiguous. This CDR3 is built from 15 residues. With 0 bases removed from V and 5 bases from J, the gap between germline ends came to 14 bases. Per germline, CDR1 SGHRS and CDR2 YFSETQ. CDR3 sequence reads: CASSLGTPSGETQYF. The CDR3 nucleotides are TGCGCCAGCAGCTTGGGTACCCCCTCTGGGGAGACCCAGTACTTC. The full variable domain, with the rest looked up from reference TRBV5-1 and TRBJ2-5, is KAGVTQTPRYLIKTRGQQVTLSCSPISGHRSVSWYQQTPGQGLQFLFEYFSETQRNKGNFPGRFSGRQFSNSRSEMNVSTLELGDSALYLCASSLGTPSGETQYFGPGTRLLVL.

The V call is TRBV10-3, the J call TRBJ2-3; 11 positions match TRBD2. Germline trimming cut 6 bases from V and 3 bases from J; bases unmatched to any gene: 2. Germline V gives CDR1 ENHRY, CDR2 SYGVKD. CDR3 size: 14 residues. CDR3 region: CAIRGTSGTDTQYF. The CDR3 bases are TGTGCCATCAGAGGGACTAGCGGAACAGATACGCAGTATTTT.

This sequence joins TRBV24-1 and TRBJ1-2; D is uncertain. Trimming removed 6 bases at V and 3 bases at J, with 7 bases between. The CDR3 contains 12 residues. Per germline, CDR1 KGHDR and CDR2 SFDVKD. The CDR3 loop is CATSPGDYGYTF. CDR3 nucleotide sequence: TGTGCCACCAGTCCCGGGGACTATGGCTACACCTTC.

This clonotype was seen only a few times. As DNA, the CDR3 is TGCAGTGCTTGGACCCCCGGACTAGCGGGCTACGAGCAGTACTTC. This sequence encodes CSAWTPGLAGYEQYF. The J gene is TRBJ2-7, the V gene TRBV20-1, with 11 positions matching TRBD2. The J segment lost 3 bases and the V segment lost 5 bases, leaving 9 bases of the junction unmatched. Germline V gene lookup returns CDR1 DFQATT and CDR2 SNEGSKA (reference sequence). This CDR3 has 15 amino acids.

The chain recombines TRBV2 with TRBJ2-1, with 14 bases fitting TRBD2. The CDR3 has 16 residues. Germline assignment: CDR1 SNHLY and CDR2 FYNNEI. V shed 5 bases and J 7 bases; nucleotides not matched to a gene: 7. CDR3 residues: CASSLLRLAGGNEQFF. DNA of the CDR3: TGTGCCAGCAGTCTACTTAGACTAGCGGGAGGGAATGAGCAGTTCTTC.

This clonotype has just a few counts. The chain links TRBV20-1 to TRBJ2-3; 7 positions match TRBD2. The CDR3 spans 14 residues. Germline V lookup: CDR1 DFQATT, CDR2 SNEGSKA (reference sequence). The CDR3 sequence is CTGPLAPRADTQYF. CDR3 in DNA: TGCACCGGACCACTAGCGCCCAGGGCAGATACGCAGTATTTT.

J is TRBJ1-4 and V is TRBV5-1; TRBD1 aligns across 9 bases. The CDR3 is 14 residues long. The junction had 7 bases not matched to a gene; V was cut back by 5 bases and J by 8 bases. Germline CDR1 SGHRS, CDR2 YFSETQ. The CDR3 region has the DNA TGCGCCAGCAGTAAGGGACAGGGACGCGAAAAACTGTTTTTT. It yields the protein CASSKGQGREKLFF.